This entry features one T cell receptor (beta chain) sequence. These data are taken from a study of blood T cell repertoires in COVID-19. The wider study: Donors in the United States, Italy and Spain gave samples during acute or convalescent COVID-19. Sources were T cells, B-cell-depleted T cells, or PBMCs; the material itself was cDNA or gDNA.

With 1 base clipped from V and 4 bases from J, the junction kept 2 bases outside the gene matches. Germline CDR1 and CDR2: SGHAT and FQDESV (reference sequence). The CDR3 consists of 14 residues. Authors' methods: Cell counts per sample came from amplifying reference gene primers. Sequenced by immunoSEQ multiplex PCR; TCRdb stores in-frame clones only, minus some. Clone size and V and J calls were adopted from that table, with D and trimming inferred from the DNA. The sample includes around 250,000 clones, around 86% of them seen just once. Sequenced: peripheral blood. V gene TRBV11-1 combines with J gene TRBJ2-3; 7 bases line up with TRBD1. This clonotype originated in a man aged 30 to 39 who had recovered from COVID-19. This CDR3 is CASSLGQGADTQYF. The CDR3 nucleotides read TGTGCCAGCAGCTTAGGACAGGGAGCAGATACGCAGTATTTT.